This T cell receptor (beta chain) was captured in a study of shared clonotypes between healthy human individuals. Per the study methods: ImmunoSEQ output held junction-only sequences without quality scores, so filtering differed. The data were produced by immunoSEQ multiplex PCR, yet TCRdb's version contains in-frame clones alone and is incomplete. For V, J and clone size, that table is used; D and trimming come from the DNA. The table has some 2,000,000 clones, 85% to 95% seen once. None of the donors, who were healthy HIV-negative adults, had recently had acute infections or vaccinations. The CDR3 spans 13 residues. Germline CDR1 and CDR2: SGHTA and FQGNSA. The V gene end was trimmed by 1 base and the J gene end by 7 bases; junction bases not matched to a gene: 1.

The clonotype was recovered from a man younger than 35 in good health. This chain joins TRBV7-2 and TRBJ2-4, with TRBD2 matching over 7 bases. The sample was naive CD4+ T cells sorted from blood. Subset reported: CD45RA+ positively selected. CDR3 residues: CASSLGGGNIQYF. Here the CDR3 DNA reads TGTGCCAGCAGCTTAGGGGGAGGGAACATTCAGTACTTC.